This T cell receptor beta chain came from a study of CD8 T cells in ankylosing spondylitis. Study-wide results and limits: Certain motif variants had earlier been reported in reactive arthritis synovial fluid and blood. Disease-linked clones proved CD8+ and comparatively uncommon in peripheral blood.

Turning to this clonotype: The target antigen is unknown.

V was cut by 2 bases and J by 0 bases, with 19 bases left in between. Germline V gives CDR1 MGHDK, CDR2 SYGVNS. The CDR3 has 19 residues. Scientists made TCR beta libraries using quantitative 5'-RACE with molecular barcodes. MiXCR, applied by TCRdb to the 5' RACE reads, yields one record per CDR3 protein. The sample records some 350,000 distinct CDR3 sequences, around 15% being singletons. This receptor was identified in a male donor with ankylosing spondylitis or in good health (not recorded which). The sequenced material came from blood, either unsorted or a sorted T cell fraction (not recorded which). The rearrangement links TRBV25-1 to TRBJ2-2, with D perhaps assigned TRBD1 or TRBD2 (5 bases each). Here the CDR3 reads CASSETPGRGATNTGELFF. The DNA for the CDR3 is TGTGCCAGCAGTGAAACCCCCGGTAGAGGGGCAACGAACACCGGGGAGCTGTTTTTT. Supplemented by reference TRBV25-1 and TRBJ2-2, the full variable domain reads EADIYQTPRYLVIGTGKKITLECSQTMGHDKMYWYQQDPGMELHLIHYSYGVNSTEKGDLSSESTVSRIRTEHFPLTLESARPSHTSQYLCASSETPGRGATNTGELFFGEGSRLTVL.